The clone carrying this T cell receptor beta chain has just a few counts. Antigen specificity is unknown. TCRdb passed the RT-PCR reads through MiXCR, listing each CDR3 protein once. The sample lists 700,000 to 900,000 distinct CDR3 sequences, 20% to 25% occurring once. V was clipped by 6 bases and J by 3 bases, with 11 bases between them. CDR1 and CDR2 from the germline V gene are ENHRY and SYGVKD. This CDR3 contains 13 residues. The sample is drawn from a study of response to subunit inactivated influenza vaccine. Study-level points and caveats: Authors suggested each seasonal influenza vaccination recruits few new T cells.

This TCR came from a man aged 45-65 years who received an inactivated influenza vaccine. This sequence joins TRBV10-3 and TRBJ2-5; either TRBD1 or TRBD2 may supply D (5 bases each). This sample comprised PBMCs from blood, obtained roughly 5 days after vaccination. Here the CDR3 DNA reads TGTGCCATCAGCCGGGACCTTAAAGAGACCCAGTACTTC. Residues: CAISRDLKETQYF.